This TCR beta chain was profiled in a study of T cell repertoires in cytomegalovirus infection. TCRdb used MiXCR to reprocess the reads, holding one entry per CDR3 protein. Here the sample spans approximately 220,000 distinct CDR3 sequences, 30% to 45% being singletons. The table lists this clonotype with many counts. Antigen unknown. The CDR3 loop spans 14 amino acids. With V trimmed by 7 bases and J by 3 bases, 5 bases remained unmatched. Regarding the study as a whole: CMV-specific TCR beta clonotypes restricted by HLA-C dominated the ex vivo response.

Source: CD8+ T cells from cultured PBMCs, taken from culture after CMV antigen stimulation. This chain links TRBV12-3 or TRBV12-4 with TRBJ2-1; 8 positions agree with TRBD1. The origin of this receptor is a human donor in good health (CMV status not recorded). Some clones in this sample may be carry-over from other donors' samples. CDR3 DNA: TGTGCCAGCATCCCTGGACAGGGCTACAATGAGCAGTTCTTC. It is translated as CASIPGQGYNEQFF.